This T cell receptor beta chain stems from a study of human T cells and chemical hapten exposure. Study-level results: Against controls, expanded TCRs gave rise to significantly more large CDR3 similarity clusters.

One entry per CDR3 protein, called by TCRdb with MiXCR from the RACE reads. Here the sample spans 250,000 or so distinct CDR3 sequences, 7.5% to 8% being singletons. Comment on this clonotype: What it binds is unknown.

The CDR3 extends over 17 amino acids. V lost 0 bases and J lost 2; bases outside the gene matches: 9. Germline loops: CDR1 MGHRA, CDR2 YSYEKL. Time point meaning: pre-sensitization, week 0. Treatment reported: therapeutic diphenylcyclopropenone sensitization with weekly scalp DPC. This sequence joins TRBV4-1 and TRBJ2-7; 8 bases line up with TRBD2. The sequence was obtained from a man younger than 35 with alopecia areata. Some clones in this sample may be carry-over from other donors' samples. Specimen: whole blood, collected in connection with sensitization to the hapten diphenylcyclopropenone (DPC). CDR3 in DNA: TGCGCCAGCAGCCAAGAACGGGTACTAGCGGAAACCTACGAGCAGTACTTC. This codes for CASSQERVLAETYEQYF.